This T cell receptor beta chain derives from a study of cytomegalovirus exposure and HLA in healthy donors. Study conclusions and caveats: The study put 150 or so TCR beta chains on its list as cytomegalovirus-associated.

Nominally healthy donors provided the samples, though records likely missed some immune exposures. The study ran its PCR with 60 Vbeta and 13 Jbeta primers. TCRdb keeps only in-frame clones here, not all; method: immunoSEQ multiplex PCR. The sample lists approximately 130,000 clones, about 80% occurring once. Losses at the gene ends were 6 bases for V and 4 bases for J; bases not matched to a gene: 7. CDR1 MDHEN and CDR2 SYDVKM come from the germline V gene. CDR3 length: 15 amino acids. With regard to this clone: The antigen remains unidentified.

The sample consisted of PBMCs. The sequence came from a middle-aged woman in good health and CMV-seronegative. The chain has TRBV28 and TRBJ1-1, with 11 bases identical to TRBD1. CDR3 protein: CASREDRGRGTEAFF. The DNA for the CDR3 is TGTGCCAGCAGAGAGGACAGGGGGCGGGGCACTGAAGCTTTCTTT.